A selection of T cell receptor beta chains follows, all from one sample in a study of CD8+ T cells in alopecia areata. Clones were sequenced by immunoSEQ multiplex PCR, and TCRdb holds only the in-frame ones, with some missing. The table includes more than 95,000 clones, 55% detected once. Sequenced: CD4+ T cells sorted from blood. All receptors derive from a human donor in good health. CDR3s include the opening cysteine and the closing phenylalanine or tryptophan. The D gene is left open where the match is weak. Clone size appears in some rows only: once, few, many, or a class for an expanded clone.

.	TRBV4-3	13	TRBJ2-3	.	TGCGCCAGCAGCCAAGAGAGCACAGATACGCAGTATTTT	CASSQESTDTQYF
.	TRBV27	12	TRBJ1-6	.	TGTGCCAGCAGTTTTCCTAATTCACCCCTCCACTTT	CASSFPNSPLHF
.	TRBV30	13	TRBJ2-2	.	TGTGCCTGTAGAACAGCGGCTACGGGGGAGCTGTTTTTT	CACRTAATGELFF
.	TRBV5-4	14	TRBJ1-2	few	TGTGCCAGCAGCTTAGCCCACAGGGAGGTGGGCTACACCTTC	CASSLAHREVGYTF
.	TRBV19	13	TRBJ1-6	few	TGTGCCAGTAGTAGTGTGGTGGATTCACCCCTCCACTTT	CASSSVVDSPLHF
TRBD1	TRBV4-1	15	TRBJ2-7	.	TGCGCCAGCAGCCAAGATATACAGGGGGCGCGAGAGCAGTACTTC	CASSQDIQGAREQYF
.	TRBV29-1	11	TRBJ2-2	few	TGCAGCGTTGTTGGCGTCGGGGAGCTGTTTTTT	CSVVGVGELFF
.	TRBV30	13	TRBJ1-5	few	TGTGCCTGGAGTGTCTCGGAATATCAGCCCCAGCATTTT	CAWSVSEYQPQHF
.	TRBV25-1	15	TRBJ2-6	few	TGTGCCAGCAGTGACCAGAACTCTGGGGCCAACGTCCTGACTTTC	CASSDQNSGANVLTF
.	TRBV29-1	14	TRBJ2-5	.	TGCAGCGTTGAAGGGGGTAGGTTCGGAGAGACCCAGTACTTC	CSVEGGRFGETQYF
.	TRBV29-1	13	TRBJ2-4	.	TGCAGCGTTGAAGATCCCTCGACACAGGGTCCGAAGTTC	CSVEDPSTQGPKF
.	TRBV5-6	16	TRBJ2-6	.	TGTGCCAGCAGCTTGGGCACGGGGGCTGGGGCCAACGTCCTGACTTTC	CASSLGTGAGANVLTF
TRBD1	TRBV30	15	TRBJ2-7	.	TGTGCCTGGAGAGGACAGGGGAGAGGCTCCTACGAGCAGTACTTC	CAWRGQGRGSYEQYF
.	TRBV2	11	TRBJ2-5	.	TGTGCCAGCAGCGGTCTAATGTCCCAGTACTTC	CASSGLMSQYF
.	TRBV29-1	14	TRBJ2-1	few	TGCAGCGTTGCCATACCAGCGGGCAGCAATGAGCAGTTCTTC	CSVAIPAGSNEQFF
.	TRBV7-8	16	TRBJ1-1	.	TGTGCCAGCAGCTTAGGATCAGGGGCCCTGAACACTGAAGCTTTCTTT	CASSLGSGALNTEAFF
.	TRBV7-8	15	TRBJ1-2	.	TGTGCCAGCAGCCCCAGTGGGAGACTAAACTATGGCTACACCTTC	CASSPSGRLNYGYTF
TRBD1	TRBV18	14	TRBJ1-6	few	TGTGCCAGCTCCAGAGACAGGGACAATTCACCCCTCCACTTT	CASSRDRDNSPLHF
.	TRBV29-1	13	TRBJ2-3	.	TGCAGCGTTGAAGGGTTTGGTAGCGGTACGCAGTATTTT	CSVEGFGSGTQYF
TRBD1	TRBV29-1	13	TRBJ1-2	.	TGCAGCGCTACGGGACAGGCCAACTATGGCTACACCTTC	CSATGQANYGYTF
TRBD1	TRBV6-5	13	TRBJ1-4	.	TGTGCCAGCAGCCCAGGGGGTAATGAAAAACTGTTTTTT	CASSPGGNEKLFF
.	TRBV18	14	TRBJ2-7	once	TGTGCCAGCTCGAATGGGAGGAGCTCCTACGAGCAGTACTTC	CASSNGRSSYEQYF
.	TRBV29-1	12	TRBJ2-7	few	TGCAGCGTTGTGCGGGGCTCCTACGAGCAGTACTTC	CSVVRGSYEQYF
.	TRBV2	13	TRBJ2-1	.	TGTGCCAGCATGTTAGGGGGCTACAATGAGCAGTTCTTC	CASMLGGYNEQFF
TRBD2	TRBV7-2	16	TRBJ2-5	few	TGTGCCAGCAGCTTAATAGCTAGCGGGGGGCAAGAGACCCAGTACTTC	CASSLIASGGQETQYF
TRBD2	TRBV30	15	TRBJ2-3	.	TGTGCCTGGAGTGTACACGGGGGGGTCTCAGATACGCAGTATTTT	CAWSVHGGVSDTQYF
TRBD1	TRBV2	15	TRBJ1-2	.	TGTGCCAGCAGCGGACAGGGGGCGCAGCAGGATGGCTACACCTTC	CASSGQGAQQDGYTF
.	TRBV29-1	10	TRBJ2-3	few	TGCAGCGTCCACACAGATACGCAGTATTTT	CSVHTDTQYF
.	TRBV6-6	14	TRBJ2-5	few	TGTGCCAGCAGTCGACCGGGACATGAAGAGACCCAGTACTTC	CASSRPGHEETQYF
.	TRBV30	15	TRBJ2-3	.	TGTGCCTGGGGCCCAGGGGGGCGTAGCACAGATACGCAGTATTTT	CAWGPGGRSTDTQYF
.	TRBV25-1	15	TRBJ2-5	few	TGTGCCAGCAGTGATTCTCGAGGGGCGCAAGAGACCCAGTACTTC	CASSDSRGAQETQYF
TRBD1	TRBV29-1	14	TRBJ2-7	few	TGCAGCGGCGGGGCCGGGACAGGGAAATACGAGCAGTACTTC	CSGGAGTGKYEQYF